This T cell receptor (beta chain) was observed in a study of T cell changes during pregnancy in multiple sclerosis. TCRdb keeps only in-frame clones here, not all; method: immunoSEQ multiplex PCR. Among 130,000 or so clones listed, roughly 97% were seen once. The receptor was isolated from a female donor with multiple sclerosis, enrolled in a pregnancy study. The sequencing here drew on peripheral blood, taken after pregnancy.

CDR3 nucleotides: TGTGCCAGCAGCTCCGACTCCAATGAGCAGTTCTTC. Protein product: CASSSDSNEQFF. J is TRBJ2-1 and V is TRBV11-2; no firm D call. Germline V lookup: CDR1 SGHAT, CDR2 FQNNGV. The CDR3 contains 12 residues. V gave up 4 bases and J gave up 6 bases, with 7 bases separating them. Looking up the rest from reference TRBV11-2 and TRBJ2-1 gives the full variable domain: EAGVAQSPRYKIIEKRQSVAFWCNPISGHATLYWYQQILGQGPKLLIQFQNNGVVDDSQLPKDRFSAERLKGVDSTLKIQPAKLEDSAVYLCASSSDSNEQFFGPGTRLTVL.